Following are 5 T cell receptor beta chains from one sample sequenced in a study of T cell changes during pregnancy in multiple sclerosis. This table comes from immunoSEQ multiplex PCR, and its TCRdb copy is limited to in-frame clones, with some not included. The sample contains under 50,000 clones, roughly nine tenths of which appear only once. This specimen consisted of CD4+ T cells from peripheral blood mononuclear cells, obtained after pregnancy. The receptors shown here come from a female donor with multiple sclerosis, enrolled in a pregnancy study.

J is TRBJ2-7 and V is TRBV28; D perhaps matches TRBD2 (5 bases). The germline CDR1 and CDR2 sequences are MDHEN and SYDVKM. Trimming took off 5 bases at V and 7 bases at J, with 24 bases between the two ends. CDR3 size: 16 residues. CDR3 residues: CASSPTRGPYLSEQYF. The CDR3 DNA reads as TGTGCCAGCAGTCCCACTCGGGGTCCTTACTTAAGTGAGCAGTACTTC.

This chain links TRBV16 with TRBJ2-1; TRBD2 matches at 8 bases. The V gene's germline CDR1 is KGHSY and CDR2 FQNENV. CDR3 length: 16 residues. V was pared by 4 bases and J by 2 bases, with 7 bases of the junction left unmatched. CDR3 loop: CASSLQLAAAYNEQFF. The CDR3 region has the DNA TGTGCCAGCAGCCTCCAACTAGCGGCTGCCTACAATGAGCAGTTCTTC.

The CDR3 sequence is CASSTDSKGNEKLFF. CDR3 nucleotide sequence: TGTGCCAGTAGTACGGACAGCAAAGGAAATGAAAAACTGTTTTTT. V and J are TRBV19 and TRBJ1-4; tentatively, D is TRBD1 (6 bases). V was clipped by 4 bases and J by 5 bases, with 14 bases between them. Germline-derived CDR1 and CDR2 are LNHDA and SQIVND (reference sequence). CDR3 size: 15 residues.

This clone has just a few counts. V gene TRBV7-9 combines with J gene TRBJ2-5; D is perhaps TRBD1 (5 bases). Germline V lookup: CDR1 SEHNR, CDR2 FQNEAQ (reference sequence). The CDR3 is made up of 12 amino acids. V lost 5 bases to trimming and J lost 5 bases, with 9 bases between them. CDR3: CASSTKGETQYF. The CDR3 bases are TGTGCCAGCAGCACCAAGGGGGAGACCCAGTACTTC.

The chain is built from TRBV11-2 and TRBJ2-7, with D perhaps matching TRBD2 (5 bases). Trimming removed 1 base at V and 4 bases at J, with 26 bases between. The CDR3 has 19 amino acids. Germline V gives CDR1 SGHAT, CDR2 FQNNGV. CDR3 DNA sequence: TGTGCCAGCAGCTTAGGGTTTTCGCTGCTCGGACTCCAATATTACGAGCAGTACTTC. It encodes CASSLGFSLLGLQYYEQYF.